This T cell receptor beta chain appears in the sequencing data of a study of cytomegalovirus exposure and HLA in healthy donors. In the case of this clone: Its target is unknown.

Study-level findings and limits: For TCR beta chains, V- and J-gene trimming was later linked to a missense DCLRE1C variant. Indistinguishable V segments, including TRBV6-2 and TRBV6-3, were excluded.

V was cut by 6 bases and J by 1 base, with 10 bases left in between. The CDR3 spans 13 residues. Germline V gene data show CDR1 as SGHRS and CDR2 as YFSETQ. The PCR made use of 60 Vbeta and 13 Jbeta primers. The protocol was immunoSEQ multiplex PCR, while the TCRdb copy is restricted to in-frame clones and leaves out a portion. This table has about 85,000 clones, 50% to 75% appearing once. The material sequenced was PBMCs. The origin of this receptor is a man in his thirties or forties in good health and CMV-seronegative. This sequence joins TRBV5-1 and TRBJ2-5; D might be TRBD2 (5 bases). CDR3 sequence: CASTRRLQETQYF. In DNA, the CDR3 is TGCGCCAGCACAAGGAGGCTCCAAGAGACCCAGTACTTC.